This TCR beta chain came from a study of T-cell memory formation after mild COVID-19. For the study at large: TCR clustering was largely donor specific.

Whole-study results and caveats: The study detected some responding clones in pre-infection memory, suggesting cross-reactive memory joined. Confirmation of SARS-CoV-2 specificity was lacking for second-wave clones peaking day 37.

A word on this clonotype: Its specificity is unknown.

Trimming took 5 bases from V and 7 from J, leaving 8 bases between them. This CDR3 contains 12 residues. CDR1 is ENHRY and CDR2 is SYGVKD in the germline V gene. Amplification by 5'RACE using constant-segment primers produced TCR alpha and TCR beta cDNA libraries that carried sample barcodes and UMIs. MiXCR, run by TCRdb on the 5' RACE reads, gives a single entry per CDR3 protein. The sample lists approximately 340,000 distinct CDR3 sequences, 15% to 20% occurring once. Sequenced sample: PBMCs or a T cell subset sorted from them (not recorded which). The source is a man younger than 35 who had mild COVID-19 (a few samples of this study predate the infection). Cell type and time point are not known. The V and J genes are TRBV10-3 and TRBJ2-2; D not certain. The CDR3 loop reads CAISPRHGELFF. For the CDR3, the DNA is TGTGCCATCAGTCCGAGACACGGGGAGCTGTTTTTT.